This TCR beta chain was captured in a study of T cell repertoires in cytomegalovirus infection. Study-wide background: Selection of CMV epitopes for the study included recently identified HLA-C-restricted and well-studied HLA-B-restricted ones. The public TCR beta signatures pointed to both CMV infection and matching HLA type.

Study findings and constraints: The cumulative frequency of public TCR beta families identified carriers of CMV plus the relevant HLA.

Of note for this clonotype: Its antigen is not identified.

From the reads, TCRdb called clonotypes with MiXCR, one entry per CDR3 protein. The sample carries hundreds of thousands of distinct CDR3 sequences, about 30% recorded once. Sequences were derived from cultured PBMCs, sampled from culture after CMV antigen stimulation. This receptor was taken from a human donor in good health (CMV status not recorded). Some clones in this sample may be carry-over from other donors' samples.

CDR3 region: CASSFEGAGQPQHF. For the CDR3, the DNA is TGTGCCAGCAGTTTCGAGGGGGCCGGCCAGCCCCAGCATTTT. The V gene is TRBV28, the J gene TRBJ1-5; 7 nucleotides line up with TRBD1. V lost 3 bases, J lost 7 bases, and 6 bases stayed unmatched. CDR1 MDHEN and CDR2 SYDVKM come from the germline V gene. The CDR3 is made up of 14 amino acids.